This T cell receptor (beta chain) came from a study of blood T cells in healthy people across ages. The CDR3 spans 14 residues. The V and J ends lost 3 bases and 6 bases respectively, with 15 bases between them. From germline, CDR1 is SGHVS and CDR2 FQNEAQ. Comments on this clonotype: What it recognizes is unknown.

Investigators took approximately 9.4 milliliters of peripheral blood from every donor. At least 6 million PBMCs were isolated per sample. PCR was performed a second time for roughly 6 to 12 cycles using a sample-barcoded 5' primer and a J-beta primer mix. With 12 random nucleotides, a template-switch adaptor tagged each individual cDNA molecule. From the 5' RACE reads, TCRdb called clonotypes with MiXCR, one entry per CDR3 protein. The sample carries roughly 1.9 million distinct CDR3 sequences, roughly two fifths recorded once. Broader study findings: Using unsorted PBMCs precluded a conclusive naive versus antigen-experienced comparison.

Sequencing input: blood. The receptor was derived from a human donor in good health. V and J are TRBV7-8 and TRBJ2-7; the D gene is possibly TRBD1 (5 bases). CDR3 protein: CASSFTGRAAEQYF. In DNA, the CDR3 is TGTGCCAGCAGCTTTACCGGCAGGGCGGCCGAGCAGTACTTC.